Presented here are 18 T cell receptor beta chains from one specimen sequenced in a study of regulatory T cells in long-lasting Graves disease. Sequencing libraries for TCR beta were prepared with iRepertoire HTBI primers and Arm-PCR of CDR3 regions. TCRdb used MiXCR to reprocess the multiplex PCR reads, holding one entry per CDR3 protein. The sample lists about 460,000 distinct CDR3 sequences; less than 25% were seen once. Time point reported: persistent/refractory GD, antithyroid drugs over 5 years with positive TRAb. There was RNA extracted from PBMCs, and the TCR library was made from it. Sample: peripheral blood mononuclear cells (PBMCs), taken when the disease was refractory, from a patient treated with antithyroid drugs. The source of these receptors is a female donor with Graves disease.

This clonotype occurred a few times. CDR3 DNA sequence: TGTGCCAGCAGTTTAACAGGGCAGAACACCGGGGAGCTGTTTTTT. Translated, it gives CASSLTGQNTGELFF. The chain couples TRBV28 to TRBJ2-2, with D possibly being TRBD1 (6 bases). Germline V CDR1 and CDR2: MDHEN, SYDVKM. V gave up 2 bases and J gave up 1 base, with 8 bases separating them. There are 15 residues in the CDR3.

Comment on this clonotype: A much larger clone differs by one base, so this may be a read error. This sequence joins TRBV5-1 and TRBJ1-1; D gene unclear. The V gene's germline CDR1 is SGHRS and CDR2 YFSETQ. The CDR3 contains 16 residues. The CDR3 DNA reads as TGCGCCAGCAGCTTGGCTGCGGGGTCTTCTGGCACTGGAGCTTTCTTT. Its protein product is CASSLAAGSSGTGAFF.

The chain links TRBV10-3 to TRBJ1-2, with D tentatively TRBD1 (5 bases). This CDR3 comprises 13 residues. The ends were cut back, 7 bases at V and 3 bases at J, with 12 bases in the middle. Germline V gene lookup returns CDR1 ENHRY and CDR2 SYGVKD. The CDR3 region is CAIMGQGDYGYTF. In DNA, the CDR3 is TGTGCCATCATGGGGCAGGGTGACTATGGCTACACCTTC.

At least ten counts were recorded for this clonotype. This rearrangement joins TRBV28 to TRBJ1-1; maybe TRBD1 (6 bases). Trimming stripped 1 base from V and 5 bases from J, with 11 bases between. Germline V lookup: CDR1 MDHEN, CDR2 SYDVKM. The CDR3 consists of 14 residues. The CDR3 nucleotides read TGTGCCAGCAGTTTATCCAGGGGAGAGACTGAAGCTTTCTTT. Amino acid sequence: CASSLSRGETEAFF.

This clonotype was counted a few times. The chain uses TRBV6-1 and TRBJ2-2, with D possibly being TRBD2 (5 bases). The CDR3 runs 15 residues. The V and J ends lost 7 bases and 1 base respectively, with 13 bases between them. Per the germline V gene, CDR1 is MNHNS and CDR2 is SASEGT. The CDR3, as DNA: TGTGCCAGCACCAAAGCGGCAGAGAACACCGGGGAGCTGTTTTTT. Residues: CASTKAAENTGELFF.

CDR3 sequence: CASSSPPVETQYF. As DNA, the CDR3 is TGTGCCAGCAGTAGCCCTCCCGTGGAGACCCAGTACTTC. V gene TRBV6-1 combines with J gene TRBJ2-5, with D unresolved. Trimming stripped 5 bases from V and 5 bases from J, with 12 bases between. The CDR3 totals 13 residues. The germline V gene encodes CDR1 MNHNS and CDR2 SASEGT.

This clonotype was recorded many times. This chain links TRBV6-1 with TRBJ1-1; maybe TRBD1 (6 bases). The CDR3 consists of 15 residues. V was trimmed by 6 bases and J by 2 bases, leaving 16 bases between them. Germline V gives CDR1 MNHNS, CDR2 SASEGT. This chain's CDR3 is CASSELKTGNTEAFF. In DNA form, the CDR3 reads TGTGCCAGCAGCGAGTTGAAGACAGGTAACACTGAAGCTTTCTTT.

The sample holds many counts of this clonotype. The chain couples TRBV2 to TRBJ1-5; D unresolved. The CDR3 covers 15 residues. Germline CDR1 reads SNHLY; CDR2 reads FYNNEI. V lost 6 bases to trimming and J lost 4 bases, with 16 bases between them. The CDR3 loop is CASRSGVNINQPQHF. As DNA, the CDR3 is TGTGCCAGCAGGTCCGGGGTAAATATTAATCAGCCCCAGCATTTT.

This clonotype was counted ten times or more. The chain has TRBV6-5 and TRBJ1-1; 7 bases agree with TRBD1. Germline CDR1 reads MNHEY; CDR2 reads SVGAGI. With V trimmed by 3 bases and J by 6 bases, 10 bases remained unmatched. The CDR3 has 15 amino acids. CDR3 sequence (DNA): TGTGCCAGCAGTTATTACGACAGGGCCAAGGCTGAAGCTTTCTTT. This codes for CASSYYDRAKAEAFF.

This clonotype has a handful of counts. The chain employs TRBV7-2 and TRBJ2-7; TRBD2 agrees at 9 bases. Per germline, CDR1 SGHTA and CDR2 FQGNSA. There are 15 residues in the CDR3. V lost 9 bases to trimming and J lost 7 bases; unmatched junction nucleotides: 16. This CDR3 is CARLPPSSGVWEQYF. The CDR3 DNA reads as TGTGCCAGACTGCCCCCATCTAGCGGGGTTTGGGAGCAGTACTTC.

This clonotype was recorded many times. The CDR3 is CASSPRDTYEQYF. The CDR3 DNA reads as TGTGCCAGCAGCCCCCGGGACACCTACGAGCAGTACTTC. This chain uses TRBV6-1 with TRBJ2-7; a possible D gene is TRBD1 (6 bases). Germline assignment: CDR1 MNHNS and CDR2 SASEGT. V shed 6 bases and J shed 2 bases, with 11 bases lying between them. The CDR3 covers 13 residues.

This clonotype was found many times. The chain has TRBV28 and TRBJ2-3, with D possibly being TRBD2 (6 bases). V was shortened by 5 bases and J by 0 bases, with 12 bases between the two germline ends. CDR1 MDHEN and CDR2 SYDVKM come from the germline V gene. CDR3 length equals 15 residues. The chain's CDR3 is CASSLSGRSTDTQYF. For the CDR3, the DNA is TGTGCCAGCAGTCTTAGCGGAAGGAGCACAGATACGCAGTATTTT.

Many counts were recorded for this clonotype. This chain connects TRBV5-1 to TRBJ1-2; D is uncertain. The V gene lost 4 bases and the J gene lost 4 bases, with 11 bases spanning the gap. Germline CDR1 SGHRS, CDR2 YFSETQ. The CDR3 consists of 13 residues. The CDR3 sequence: CASSRETLYGYTF. As DNA, the CDR3 is TGCGCCAGCAGCCGGGAGACGCTCTATGGCTACACCTTC.

This clonotype has a handful of counts. With a much larger clone just one base away, this may be a read error. V usage is TRBV2 and J usage is TRBJ2-7; 7 bases are a match to TRBD2. CDR1 and CDR2 (germline): SNHLY, FYNNEI. The CDR3 is 12 residues long. The CDR3 coding sequence is TGTGCCAGCGGCGGGAGCTCCTACGAGCAGTGCTTC. Translation: CASGGSSYEQCF.

This clonotype was detected ten times or more. In DNA form, the CDR3 reads TGTGCCAGCAGCCAAAACCCAAACAGCCGAGAAGCTTTCTTT. Its protein product is CASSQNPNSREAFF. J is TRBJ1-1 and V is TRBV16; D is ambiguous. With 2 bases removed from V and 8 bases from J, the gap between germline ends came to 15 bases. The CDR3 loop spans 14 amino acids. The germline V gene has CDR1 KGHSY and CDR2 FQNENV.

In this sample, this clonotype turned up many times. The chain carries TRBV12-3 or TRBV12-4 and TRBJ1-5, with 7 bases lining up with TRBD1. The CDR3 has 13 amino acids. Trimming at V came to 6 bases and at J to 9 bases, leaving 8 bases not matched to a gene. This CDR3 reads CASRRQGQGPQHF. The DNA of the CDR3 is TGTGCCAGCAGAAGACAGGGTCAGGGGCCCCAGCATTTT.

This clonotype was observed many times. The chain uses TRBV5-1 and TRBJ1-4; D remains unclear. V lost 3 bases to trimming and J lost 6 bases, with 12 bases between them. There are 14 residues in the CDR3. Germline lookup yields CDR1 SGHRS and CDR2 YFSETQ. CDR3 residues: CASSWREPDEKLFF. The CDR3 bases are TGCGCCAGCAGCTGGAGGGAACCGGATGAAAAACTGTTTTTT.

There are many counts of this clonotype. J is TRBJ2-7 and V is TRBV28; D is unresolved. In germline, CDR1 is MDHEN, CDR2 SYDVKM. This CDR3 spans 11 amino acids. Trimming removed 4 bases at V and 3 bases at J, with 4 bases between. The CDR3 nucleotides are TGTGCCAGCAGTTGGCACTACGAGCAGTACTTC. Protein: CASSWHYEQYF.